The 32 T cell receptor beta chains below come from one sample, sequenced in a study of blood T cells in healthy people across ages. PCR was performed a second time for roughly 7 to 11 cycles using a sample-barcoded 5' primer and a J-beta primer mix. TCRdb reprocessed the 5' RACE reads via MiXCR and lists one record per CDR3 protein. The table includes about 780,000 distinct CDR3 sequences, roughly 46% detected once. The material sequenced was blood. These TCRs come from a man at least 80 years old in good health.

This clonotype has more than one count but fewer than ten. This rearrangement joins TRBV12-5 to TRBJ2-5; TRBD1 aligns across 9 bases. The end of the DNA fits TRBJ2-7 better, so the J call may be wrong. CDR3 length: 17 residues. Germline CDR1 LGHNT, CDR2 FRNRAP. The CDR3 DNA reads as TGTGCTAGTGGTTTGGGGGACGGACAGGGGCAGGCGTACGAGCAGTACTTC. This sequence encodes CASGLGDGQGQAYEQYF.

CDR3 nucleotides: TGTGCCAGCAGCGCAACAGGGGCACCGGGCACAGATACGCAGTATTTT. This encodes CASSATGAPGTDTQYF. V and J are TRBV9 and TRBJ2-3; TRBD1 matches at 7 bases. The CDR3 contains 16 residues. CDR1 and CDR2 from the germline V gene are SGDLS and YYNGEE. J was trimmed by 1 base and V by 3 bases; bases with no gene match: 8.

The CDR3 bases are TGTGCCAGTCTCGGCAATACTAGGGGGCACCAAGAGACCCAGTACTTC. It codes for CASLGNTRGHQETQYF. This chain links TRBV19 with TRBJ2-5; 7 bases agree with TRBD1. The CDR3 covers 16 residues. CDR1 LNHDA and CDR2 SQIVND come from the germline V gene (reference sequence). J was trimmed by 0 bases and V by 8 bases; bases with no gene match: 12.

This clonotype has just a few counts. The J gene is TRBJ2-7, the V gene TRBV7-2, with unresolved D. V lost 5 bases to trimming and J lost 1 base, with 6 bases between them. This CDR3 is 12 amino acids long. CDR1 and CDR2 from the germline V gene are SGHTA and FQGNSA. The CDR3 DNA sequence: TGTGCCAGCAGCCAACAGTCCTACGAGCAGTACTTC. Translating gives CASSQQSYEQYF.

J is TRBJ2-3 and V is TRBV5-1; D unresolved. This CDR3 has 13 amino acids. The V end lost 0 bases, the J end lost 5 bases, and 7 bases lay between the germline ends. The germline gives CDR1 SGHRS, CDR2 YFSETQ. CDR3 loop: CASSLDEVDTQYF. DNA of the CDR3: TGCGCCAGCAGCTTGGACGAAGTAGATACGCAGTATTTT.

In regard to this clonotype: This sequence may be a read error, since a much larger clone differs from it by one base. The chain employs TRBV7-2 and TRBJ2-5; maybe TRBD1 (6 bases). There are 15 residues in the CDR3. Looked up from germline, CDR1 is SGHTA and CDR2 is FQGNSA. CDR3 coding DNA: TGTGCCGGCAGCCTCGGACAGTGGGACCAAGAGACCCAGTACTTC. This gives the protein CAGSLGQWDQETQYF.

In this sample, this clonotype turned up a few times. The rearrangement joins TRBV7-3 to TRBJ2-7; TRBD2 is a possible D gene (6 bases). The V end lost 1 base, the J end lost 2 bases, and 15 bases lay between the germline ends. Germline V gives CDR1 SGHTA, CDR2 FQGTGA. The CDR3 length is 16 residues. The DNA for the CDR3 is TGTGCCAGCAGCTTAATTTCCGCTAGCGCGCCCTACGAGCAGTACTTC. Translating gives CASSLISASAPYEQYF.

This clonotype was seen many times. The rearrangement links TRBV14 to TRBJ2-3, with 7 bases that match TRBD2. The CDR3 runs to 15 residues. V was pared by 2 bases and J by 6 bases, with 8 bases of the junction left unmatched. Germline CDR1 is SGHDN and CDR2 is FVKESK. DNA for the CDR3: TGTGCCAGCAGCCAAATCGGGAGGTCCCCGGATACGCAGTATTTT. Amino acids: CASSQIGRSPDTQYF.

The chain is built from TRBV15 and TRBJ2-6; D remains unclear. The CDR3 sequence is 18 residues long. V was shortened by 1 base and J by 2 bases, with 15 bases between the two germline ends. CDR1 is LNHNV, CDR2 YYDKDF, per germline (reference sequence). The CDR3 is CATSRGWSTTAGANVLTF. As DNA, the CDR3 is TGTGCCACCAGCAGAGGTTGGTCAACAACAGCTGGGGCCAACGTCCTGACTTTC.

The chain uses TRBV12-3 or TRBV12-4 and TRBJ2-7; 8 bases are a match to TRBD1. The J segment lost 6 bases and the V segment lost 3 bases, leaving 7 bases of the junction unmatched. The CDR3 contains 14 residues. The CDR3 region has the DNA TGTGCCAGCAGTTTTAGTCAGGGGGCTGGCGAGCAGTACTTC. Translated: CASSFSQGAGEQYF.

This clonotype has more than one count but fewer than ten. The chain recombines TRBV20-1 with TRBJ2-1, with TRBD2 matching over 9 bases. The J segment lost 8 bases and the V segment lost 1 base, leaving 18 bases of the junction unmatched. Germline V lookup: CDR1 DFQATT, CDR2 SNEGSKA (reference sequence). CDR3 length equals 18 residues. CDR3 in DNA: TGCAGTGCTAGAGGGCGACTAGCGGAAGGAACTTGGTTTGATGAGCAGTTCTTC. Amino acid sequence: CSARGRLAEGTWFDEQFF.

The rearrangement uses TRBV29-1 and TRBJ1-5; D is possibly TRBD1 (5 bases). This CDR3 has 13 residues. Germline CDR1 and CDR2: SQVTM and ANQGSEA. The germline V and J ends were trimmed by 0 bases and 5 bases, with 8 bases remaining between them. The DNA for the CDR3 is TGCAGCGTTGAAGAGGGACGGGATCAGCCCCAGCATTTT. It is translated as CSVEEGRDQPQHF.

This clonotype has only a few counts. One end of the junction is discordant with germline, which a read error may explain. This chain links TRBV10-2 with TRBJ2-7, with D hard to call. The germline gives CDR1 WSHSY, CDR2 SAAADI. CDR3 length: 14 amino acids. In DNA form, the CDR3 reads TGCGCCAGCAGTGGGCGAAGACCGTCCTCCGAGCAGTACTTC. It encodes CASSGRRPSSEQYF.

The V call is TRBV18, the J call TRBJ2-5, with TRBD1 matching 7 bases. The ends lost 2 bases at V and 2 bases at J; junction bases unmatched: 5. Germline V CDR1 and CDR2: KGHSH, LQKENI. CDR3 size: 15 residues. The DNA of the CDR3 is TGTGCCAGCTCACCATCTACAGGGGTACAAGAGACCCAGTACTTC. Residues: CASSPSTGVQETQYF.

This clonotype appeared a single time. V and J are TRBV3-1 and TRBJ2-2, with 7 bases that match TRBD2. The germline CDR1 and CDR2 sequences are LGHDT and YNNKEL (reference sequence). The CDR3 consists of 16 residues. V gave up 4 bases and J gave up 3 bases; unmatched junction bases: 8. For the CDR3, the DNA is TGTGCCAGCAGCCGGAGGGGAGCGGGGCACACCGGGGAGCTGTTTTTT. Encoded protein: CASSRRGAGHTGELFF.

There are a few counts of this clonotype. CDR3 sequence reads: CASSPQGIGYGYTF. CDR3 bases: TGTGCCAGCAGTCCACAGGGGATCGGCTATGGCTACACCTTC. The V and J genes are TRBV12-3 or TRBV12-4 and TRBJ1-2; 7 bases are a match to TRBD1. J lost 4 bases, V lost 5 bases, and 7 bases had no gene match. The CDR3 totals 14 residues.

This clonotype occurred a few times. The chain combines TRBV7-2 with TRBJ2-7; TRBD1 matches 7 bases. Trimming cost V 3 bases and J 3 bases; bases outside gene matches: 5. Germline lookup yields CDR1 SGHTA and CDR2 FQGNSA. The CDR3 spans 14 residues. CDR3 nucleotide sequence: TGTGCCAGCAGCTTCAAGGGACAGCTCTACGAGCAGTACTTC. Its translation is CASSFKGQLYEQYF. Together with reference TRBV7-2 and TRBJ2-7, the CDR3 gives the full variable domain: GAGVSQSPSNKVTEKGKDVELRCDPISGHTALYWYRQSLGQGLEFLIYFQGNSAPDKSGLPSDRFSAERTGGSVSTLTIQRTQQEDSAVYLCASSFKGQLYEQYFGPGTRLTVT.

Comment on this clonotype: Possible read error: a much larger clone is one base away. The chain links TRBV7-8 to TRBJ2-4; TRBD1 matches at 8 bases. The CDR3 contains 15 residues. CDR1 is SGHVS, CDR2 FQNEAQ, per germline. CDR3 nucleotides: TGTCCCAGCAGCTGGCTAGACAGGGGCCAAAACATTCAGTACTTC. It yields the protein CPSSWLDRGQNIQYF.

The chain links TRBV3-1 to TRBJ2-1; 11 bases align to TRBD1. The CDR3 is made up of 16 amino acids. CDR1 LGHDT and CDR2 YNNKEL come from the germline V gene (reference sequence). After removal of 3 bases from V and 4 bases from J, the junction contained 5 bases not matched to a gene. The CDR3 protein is CASSHTGTGGYNEQFF. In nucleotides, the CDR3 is TGTGCCAGCAGCCATACCGGGACAGGGGGTTACAATGAGCAGTTCTTC.

This CDR3 reads CATSGTGVSSVLTF. DNA of the CDR3: TGTGCCACCAGCGGGACAGGGGTTTCCAGCGTCCTGACTTTC. The chain has TRBV15 and TRBJ2-6; 10 bases match TRBD1. Germline lookup yields CDR1 LNHNV and CDR2 YYDKDF (reference sequence). The CDR3 length is 14 residues. V shed 5 bases, J shed 12 bases, and the junction held 7 bases outside the gene matches.

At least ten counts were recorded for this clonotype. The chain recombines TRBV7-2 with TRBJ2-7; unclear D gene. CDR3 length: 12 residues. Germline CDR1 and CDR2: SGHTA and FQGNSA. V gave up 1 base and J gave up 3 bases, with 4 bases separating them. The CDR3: CASSLEYYEQYF. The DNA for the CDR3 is TGTGCCAGCAGCTTAGAGTACTACGAGCAGTACTTC.

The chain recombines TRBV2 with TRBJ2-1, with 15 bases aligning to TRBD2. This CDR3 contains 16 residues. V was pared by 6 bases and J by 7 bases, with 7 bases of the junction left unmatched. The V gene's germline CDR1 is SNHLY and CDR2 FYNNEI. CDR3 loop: CASRAGLAGGGNEQFF. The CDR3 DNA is TGTGCCAGCAGGGCCGGACTAGCGGGAGGGGGGAATGAGCAGTTCTTC.

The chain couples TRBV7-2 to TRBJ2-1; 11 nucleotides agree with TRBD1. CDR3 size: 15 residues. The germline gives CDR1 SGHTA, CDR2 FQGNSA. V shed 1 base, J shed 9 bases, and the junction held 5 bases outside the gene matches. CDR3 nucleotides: TGTGCCAGCAGCTTAGTTAGGACAGGGGGCTCTGAGCAGTTCTTC. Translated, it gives CASSLVRTGGSEQFF.

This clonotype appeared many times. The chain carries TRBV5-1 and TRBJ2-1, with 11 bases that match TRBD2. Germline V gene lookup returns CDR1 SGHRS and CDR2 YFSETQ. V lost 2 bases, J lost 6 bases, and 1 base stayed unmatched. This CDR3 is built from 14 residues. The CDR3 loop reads CASSLGTSGNEQFF. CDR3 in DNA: TGCGCCAGCAGCTTAGGGACTAGCGGCAATGAGCAGTTCTTC.

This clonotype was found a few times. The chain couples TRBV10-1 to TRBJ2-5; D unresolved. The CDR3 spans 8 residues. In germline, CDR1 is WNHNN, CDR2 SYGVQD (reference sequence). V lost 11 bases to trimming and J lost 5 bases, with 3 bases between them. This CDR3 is CAPETQYF. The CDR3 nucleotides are TGCGCCCCCGAGACCCAGTACTTC.

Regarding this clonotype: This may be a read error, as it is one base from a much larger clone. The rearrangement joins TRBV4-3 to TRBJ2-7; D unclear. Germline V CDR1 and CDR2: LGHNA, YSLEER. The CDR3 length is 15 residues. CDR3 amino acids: CTSSPRLYPSYEQYF. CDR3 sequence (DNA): TGCACCAGCAGCCCGCGACTCTATCCGTCCTACGAGCAGTACTTC.

The CDR3 DNA sequence: TGTGCCAGTCGGGACAGGGGTTATGAAAAACTGTTTTTT. It yields the protein CASRDRGYEKLFF. The chain links TRBV6-2 or TRBV6-3 to TRBJ1-4; 10 nucleotides align to TRBD1. Germline V CDR1 and CDR2: MNHEY, SVGEGT. Trimming at V came to 9 bases and at J to 6 bases, leaving 4 bases not matched to a gene. The CDR3 is made up of 13 amino acids.

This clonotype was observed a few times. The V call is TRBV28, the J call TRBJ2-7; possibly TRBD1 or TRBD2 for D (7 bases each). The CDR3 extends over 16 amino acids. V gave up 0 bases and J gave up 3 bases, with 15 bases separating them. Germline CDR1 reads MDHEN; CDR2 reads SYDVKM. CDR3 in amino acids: CASSLWGGGQSYEQYF. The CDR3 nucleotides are TGTGCCAGCAGTTTATGGGGAGGGGGACAGAGCTACGAGCAGTACTTC. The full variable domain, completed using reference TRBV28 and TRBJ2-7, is DVKVTQSSRYLVKRTGEKVFLECVQDMDHENMFWYRQDPGLGLRLIYFSYDVKMKEKGDIPEGYSVSREKKERFSLILESASTNQTSMYLCASSLWGGGQSYEQYFGPGTRLTVT.

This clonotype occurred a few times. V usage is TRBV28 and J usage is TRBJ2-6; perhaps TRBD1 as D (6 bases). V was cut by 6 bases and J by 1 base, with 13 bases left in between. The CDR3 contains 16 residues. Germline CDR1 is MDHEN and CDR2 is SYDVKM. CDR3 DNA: TGTGCCAGCAGCCTAGACCAGGGGTCTGGGGCCAACGTCCTGACTTTC. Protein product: CASSLDQGSGANVLTF.

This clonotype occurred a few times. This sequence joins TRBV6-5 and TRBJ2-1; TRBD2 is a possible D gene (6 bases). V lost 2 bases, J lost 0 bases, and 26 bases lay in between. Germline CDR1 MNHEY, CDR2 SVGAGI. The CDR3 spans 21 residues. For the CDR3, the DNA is TGTGCCAGCAGTTACGATTTGGTGGGAGGACCGAAATACAGCTCCTACAATGAGCAGTTCTTC. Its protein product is CASSYDLVGGPKYSSYNEQFF.

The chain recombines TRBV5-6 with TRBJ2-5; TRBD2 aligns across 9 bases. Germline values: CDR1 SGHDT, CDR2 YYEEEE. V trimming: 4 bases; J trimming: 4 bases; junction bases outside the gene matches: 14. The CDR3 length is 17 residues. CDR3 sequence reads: CASSGDEWRGGPETQYF. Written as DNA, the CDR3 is TGTGCCAGCAGCGGTGATGAGTGGCGGGGGGGCCCAGAGACCCAGTACTTC.

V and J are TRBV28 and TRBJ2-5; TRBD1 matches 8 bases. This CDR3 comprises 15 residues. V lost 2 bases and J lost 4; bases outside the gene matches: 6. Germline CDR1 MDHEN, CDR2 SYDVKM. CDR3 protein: CASSLVQGALETQYF. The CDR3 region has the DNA TGTGCCAGCAGTTTAGTGCAGGGGGCTTTAGAGACCCAGTACTTC.